One and the same sample provided the 11 T cell receptor beta chains below, sequenced in a study of blood T cell repertoires in COVID-19. Sequencing was performed with immunoSEQ multiplex PCR; in TCRdb, only in-frame clones are kept and a portion is missing. The sample consists of 120,000 or so clones, around 82% of them appearing once. Sequenced: peripheral blood. The receptors here all came from a woman younger than 45 who had recovered from COVID-19.

CDR3 residues: CAISEYRDDYGYTF. CDR3 sequence (DNA): TGTGCCATCAGTGAATACAGGGACGACTATGGCTACACCTTC. The chain is built from TRBV10-3 and TRBJ1-2, with D tentatively TRBD1 (6 bases). The germline V and J ends were trimmed by 3 bases and 3 bases, with 11 bases remaining between them. Germline assignment: CDR1 ENHRY and CDR2 SYGVKD. The CDR3 has 14 residues.

This chain connects TRBV5-1 to TRBJ1-3, with D possibly TRBD1 on 6 matching bases. CDR3 length: 16 residues. V lost 3 bases, J lost 6 bases, and 19 bases lay in between. Per the germline V gene, CDR1 is SGHRS and CDR2 is YFSETQ. The CDR3 DNA reads TGCGCCAGCAGCTGGAATGCAGGGGTTTTAGAAAACACCATATATTTT. This sequence encodes CASSWNAGVLENTIYF.

The genes are TRBV11-2 and TRBJ2-5, with D possibly matching TRBD1 (6 bases). The CDR3 covers 16 residues. V was trimmed by 5 bases and J by 2 bases, leaving 18 bases between them. Germline V lookup: CDR1 SGHAT, CDR2 FQNNGV. The CDR3 coding sequence is TGTGCCAGCAGCGCGACAGGAACTACGGGGCAAGAGACCCAGTACTTC. Its translation is CASSATGTTGQETQYF. The full variable domain, with the rest looked up from reference TRBV11-2 and TRBJ2-5, is EAGVAQSPRYKIIEKRQSVAFWCNPISGHATLYWYQQILGQGPKLLIQFQNNGVVDDSQLPKDRFSAERLKGVDSTLKIQPAKLEDSAVYLCASSATGTTGQETQYFGPGTRLLVL.

This sequence joins TRBV18 and TRBJ2-7, with D perhaps TRBD1 (6 bases). The CDR3 covers 13 residues. V was shortened by 3 bases and J by 3 bases, with 9 bases between the two germline ends. CDR1 is KGHSH and CDR2 is LQKENI in the germline V gene. For the CDR3, the DNA is TGTGCCAGCTCACCTGGACAGAACTACGAGCAGTACTTC. Translation: CASSPGQNYEQYF. Using reference TRBV18 and TRBJ2-7 for the parts outside the CDR3, the full variable domain is NAGVMQNPRHLVRRRGQEARLRCSPMKGHSHVYWYRQLPEEGLKFMVYLQKENIIDESGMPKERFSAEFPKEGPSILRIQQVVRGDSAAYFCASSPGQNYEQYFGPGTRLTVT.

The gene calls are TRBV7-8 and TRBJ1-6; D possibly corresponds to TRBD1 (5 bases). This CDR3 is built from 14 residues. Germline V gene sequence: CDR1 SGHVS, CDR2 FQNEAQ. The germline V and J ends were trimmed by 0 bases and 10 bases, with 10 bases remaining between them. The CDR3 here is CASSLAGVGSPLHF. CDR3 in DNA: TGTGCCAGCAGCTTAGCAGGGGTTGGATCACCCCTCCACTTT.

This chain joins TRBV6-5 and TRBJ1-1; 8 bases align to TRBD1. The CDR3 spans 14 residues. Germline lookup yields CDR1 MNHEY and CDR2 SVGAGI. The V and J ends lost 6 bases and 1 base, in that order; junction bases with no gene match: 4. The CDR3 nucleotides are TGTGCCAGCAGACTCGGACAGGGGAACACTGAAGCTTTCTTT. Translated: CASRLGQGNTEAFF.

The chain employs TRBV29-1 and TRBJ2-3; D is undetermined. Trimming shortened V by 4 bases and J by 4 bases, and 12 bases separated the two germline ends. The germline V gene encodes CDR1 SQVTM and CDR2 ANQGSEA. This CDR3 is 13 amino acids long. CDR3 loop: CSVGPFQADTQYF. DNA of the CDR3: TGCAGCGTTGGGCCCTTCCAGGCAGATACGCAGTATTTT.

This chain joins TRBV3-1 (or the pseudogene TRBV3-2) and TRBJ2-3, with 10 positions matching TRBD2. V dropped 4 bases and J dropped 5; count of bases not matched to a gene: 3. The CDR3 sequence is 14 residues long. Per the germline V gene, CDR1 is LGHDT and CDR2 is YNNKEL (reference sequence). The DNA of the CDR3 is TGTGCCAGCAGCCCCCGACTAGCGGGAGATACGCAGTATTTT. Translated: CASSPRLAGDTQYF.

The chain uses TRBV5-1 and TRBJ2-5; perhaps TRBD2 as D (6 bases). V was cut by 4 bases and J by 3 bases, with 16 bases left in between. Germline CDR1 is SGHRS and CDR2 is YFSETQ. CDR3 length: 15 amino acids. The CDR3 nucleotides are TGCGCCAGCAGCCCTAAGACTAGTTCGGAAGAGACCCAGTACTTC. Its protein product is CASSPKTSSEETQYF.

The chain couples TRBV2 to TRBJ2-5; a possible D gene is TRBD2 (6 bases). Germline CDR1 and CDR2: SNHLY and FYNNEI. V was clipped by 6 bases and J by 2 bases, with 13 bases between them. The CDR3 has 14 amino acids. The CDR3 bases are TGTGCCAGCAGAGAGGCACTAGCTCAAGAGACCCAGTACTTC. It yields the protein CASREALAQETQYF.

The rearrangement uses TRBV9 and TRBJ1-1; a possible D gene is TRBD1 (6 bases). The CDR3 is 12 residues long. Germline V CDR1 and CDR2: SGDLS, YYNGEE. V shed 7 bases and J shed 0 bases, with 7 bases lying between them. The CDR3 DNA is TGTGCCAGCGGACAGTTGAACACTGAAGCTTTCTTT. This codes for CASGQLNTEAFF.